This T cell receptor beta chain was obtained from a study of T cell responses to AZD1222 COVID-19 vaccine (dated by TCRdb to 2020 to 2022). Regarding the research as a whole: A total of under 250 trial participants underwent TCR sequencing, of whom 207 had received two doses of AZD1222 and about 26 had received two doses of the MenACWY control vaccine. Trial participants were enrolled by age into 18-55, 56-69 and 70-plus year subgroups, with about 150, 28 and 57 TCR-sequenced participants respectively.

The CDR3 regions of human TCRbeta chains were analyzed by immunosequencing. Turning to the authors' computational methods: Repertoire TCRs were checked for matches against a reference library of SARS-CoV-2-specific TCRs that had been generated using the MIRA antigen-specificity platform. Breadth was defined as the fraction of unique TCRs that were SARS-CoV-2-associated. Depth was defined as the fraction of total T cells that were SARS-CoV-2-associated. Each spike-specific TCR was assigned to its reactive spike region and to a CD4 or CD8 class using the MIRA data. Log10-transformed breadth and depth values were compared by one-way ANOVA with Sidak's multiple comparisons tests. Imported from immuneACCESS, the table was reduced by TCRdb to in-frame sequences with V and J called. These copies leave out some clones; in studies compared against another copy, an unresolved V gene accounts for under half, and the cause of the remainder is not known. The D gene and trimming were derived from the DNA, and the V and J assignments and clone size from that table. The sample data list 15,000 to 20,000 clones, and 81% of these were observed just once. The ten largest clonotypes hold 21% of the sample.

The CDR3 sequence holds 14 residues, the cysteine and phenylalanine included. Only the CDR3 region is kept as DNA, spanning 42 bases read in frame from base 1. V and J are trimmed by 1 base and 3 bases, and the gene matches miss 1 base of the junction. Reading the germline V gene (reference sequence) gives CDR1 SGHNT and CDR2 YYREEE. Interpreted using the paper, the time point label stands for: about 28 days (+/-7) after the second vaccine dose. AZD1222 recipients with second doses at about 4 weeks or about 12 weeks were pooled, because spike-specific TCR depth and breadth did not differ between schedules. Vaccinee samples were obtained from the UK trials COV001 and COV002, which included a single-blind randomized controlled phase 2/3 trial of AZD1222 (ChAdOx1 nCoV-19) in healthy adults. For TCRbeta chain sequencing, PBMC samples were collected from trial participants at day 0 and at day 28 after the second dose.

The full study reports these points: Reportedly, almost half of the unique spike-specific TCRs recognized epitopes lying outside the regions that are mutated in the B.1.351 and B.1.1.7 variants. Because no day 14 peak-response samples were available, repertoires were characterized only after the peak T cell response. The 56-69-year group was small, and its depth increase did not reach significance, likely because of low power. After two AZD1222 doses, both the breadth and the depth of spike-specific TCRs were significantly higher than at day 0 and than in MenACWY recipients. The vaccine-associated CD4 TCRs covered the entire spike protein, and the dominant responses fell in regions 160-218 and 743-854. Conclusions about previously exposed vaccinees were limited because only six or seven AZD1222 recipients were SARS-CoV-2 seropositive at baseline. Participants were mostly white British, with more females than males. The authors suggested clonal diversity may have been underestimated.

A note on this clone: Its specific antigen is unknown. There are no base qualities to consult, and no much larger clone falls within one base.

The TCR comes from an adult who received the AZD1222 COVID-19 vaccine. The sequencing used peripheral blood, collected 28 days after the second AZD1222 dose. The chain was built from TRBV5-4 and TRBJ2-1, and 7 junctional nucleotides match TRBD1. The encoded CDR3 is CASSLQGDYNEQFF. The DNA reads as follows: TGTGCCAGCAGCTTGCAGGGGGACTACAATGAGCAGTTCTTC.